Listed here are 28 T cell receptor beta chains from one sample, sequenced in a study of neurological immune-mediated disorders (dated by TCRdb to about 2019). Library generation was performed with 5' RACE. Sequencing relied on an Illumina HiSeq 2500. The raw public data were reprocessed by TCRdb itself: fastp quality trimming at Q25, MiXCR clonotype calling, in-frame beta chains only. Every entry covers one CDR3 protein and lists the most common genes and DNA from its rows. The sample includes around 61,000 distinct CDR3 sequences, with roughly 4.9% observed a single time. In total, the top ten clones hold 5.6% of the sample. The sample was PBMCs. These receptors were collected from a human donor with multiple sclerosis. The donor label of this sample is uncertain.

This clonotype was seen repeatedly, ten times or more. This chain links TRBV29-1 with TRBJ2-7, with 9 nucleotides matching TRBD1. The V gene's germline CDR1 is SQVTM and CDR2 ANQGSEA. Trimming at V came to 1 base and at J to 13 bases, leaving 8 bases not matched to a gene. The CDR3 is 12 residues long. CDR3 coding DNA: TGCAGCGTTGAAGTCCCGGGACAGGGTATTTACTTC. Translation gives CSVEVPGQGIYF.

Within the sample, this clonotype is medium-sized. This CDR3 is CASSHEDSAYEQYF. The CDR3 DNA reads TGTGCCAGCAGCCATGAGGACAGTGCGTACGAGCAGTACTTC. The genes are TRBV5-8 and TRBJ2-7, with D tentatively TRBD1 (6 bases). The V end was cut by 4 bases, the J end by 4 bases, with 15 bases between. Germline V CDR1 and CDR2: SGHTS, YDEGEE. The CDR3 consists of 14 residues.

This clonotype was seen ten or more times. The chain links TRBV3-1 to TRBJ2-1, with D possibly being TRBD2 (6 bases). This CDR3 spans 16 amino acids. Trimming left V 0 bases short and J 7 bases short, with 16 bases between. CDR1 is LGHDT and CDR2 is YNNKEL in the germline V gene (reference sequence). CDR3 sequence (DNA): TGTGCCAGCAGCCAAGATAGGCGACTAGGAAGGAATGAGCAGTTCTTC. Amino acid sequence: CASSQDRRLGRNEQFF.

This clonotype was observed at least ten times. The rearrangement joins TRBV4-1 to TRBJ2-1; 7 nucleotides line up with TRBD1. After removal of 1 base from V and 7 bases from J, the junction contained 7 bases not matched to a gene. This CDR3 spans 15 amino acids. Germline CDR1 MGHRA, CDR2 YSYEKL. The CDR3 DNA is TGCGCCAGCAGCCAAGTGGGGGACAGAGGGAATGAGCAGTTCTTC. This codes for CASSQVGDRGNEQFF.

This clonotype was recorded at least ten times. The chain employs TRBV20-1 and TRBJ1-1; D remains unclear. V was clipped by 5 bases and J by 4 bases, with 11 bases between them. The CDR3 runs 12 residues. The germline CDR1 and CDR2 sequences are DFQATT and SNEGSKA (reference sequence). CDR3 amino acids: CSAYYRGTEAFF. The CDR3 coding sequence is TGCAGTGCTTATTATCGGGGCACTGAAGCTTTCTTT.

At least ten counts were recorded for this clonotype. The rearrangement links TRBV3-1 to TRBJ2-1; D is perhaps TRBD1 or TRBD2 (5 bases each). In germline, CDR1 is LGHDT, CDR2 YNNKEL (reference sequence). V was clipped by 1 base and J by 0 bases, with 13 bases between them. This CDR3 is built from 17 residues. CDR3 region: CASSQGLGERSYNEQFF. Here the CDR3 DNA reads TGTGCCAGCAGCCAAGGCTTGGGGGAACGCTCCTACAATGAGCAGTTCTTC.

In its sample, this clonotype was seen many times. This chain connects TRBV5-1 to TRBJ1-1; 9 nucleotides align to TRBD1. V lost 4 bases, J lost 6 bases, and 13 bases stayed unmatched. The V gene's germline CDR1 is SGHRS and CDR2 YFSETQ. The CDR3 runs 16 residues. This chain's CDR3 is CASSPGQGLWDAEAFF. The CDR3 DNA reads TGCGCCAGCAGCCCGGGACAGGGTCTTTGGGATGCTGAAGCTTTCTTT. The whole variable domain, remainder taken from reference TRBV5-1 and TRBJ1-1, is KAGVTQTPRYLIKTRGQQVTLSCSPISGHRSVSWYQQTPGQGLQFLFEYFSETQRNKGNFPGRFSGRQFSNSRSEMNVSTLELGDSALYLCASSPGQGLWDAEAFFGQGTRLTVV.

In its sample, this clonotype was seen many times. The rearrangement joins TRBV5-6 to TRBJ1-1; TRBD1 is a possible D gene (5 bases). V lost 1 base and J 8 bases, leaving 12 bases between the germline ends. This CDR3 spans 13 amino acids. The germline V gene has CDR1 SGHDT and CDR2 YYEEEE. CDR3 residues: CASSLQGPGEAFF. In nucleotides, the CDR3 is TGTGCCAGCAGCTTGCAGGGTCCCGGAGAAGCTTTCTTT.

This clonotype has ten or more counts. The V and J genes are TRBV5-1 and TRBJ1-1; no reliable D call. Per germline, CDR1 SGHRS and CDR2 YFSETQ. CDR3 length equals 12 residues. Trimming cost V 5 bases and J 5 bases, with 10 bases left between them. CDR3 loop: CASREGGTEAFF. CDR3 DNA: TGCGCCAGCAGGGAGGGCGGGACTGAAGCTTTCTTT.

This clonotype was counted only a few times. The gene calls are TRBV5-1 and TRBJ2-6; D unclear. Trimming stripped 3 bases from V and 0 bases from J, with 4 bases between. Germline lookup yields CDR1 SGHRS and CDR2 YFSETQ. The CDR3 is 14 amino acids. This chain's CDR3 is CASSWSSGANVLTF. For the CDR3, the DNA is TGCGCCAGCAGCTGGAGCTCTGGGGCCAACGTCCTGACTTTC.

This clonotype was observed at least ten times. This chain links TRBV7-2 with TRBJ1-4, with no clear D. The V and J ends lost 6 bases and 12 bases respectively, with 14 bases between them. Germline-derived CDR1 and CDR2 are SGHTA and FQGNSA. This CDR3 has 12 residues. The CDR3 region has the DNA TGTGCCAGCAGGCGTTTGCGGGAGGAACTGTTTTTT. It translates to CASRRLREELFF.

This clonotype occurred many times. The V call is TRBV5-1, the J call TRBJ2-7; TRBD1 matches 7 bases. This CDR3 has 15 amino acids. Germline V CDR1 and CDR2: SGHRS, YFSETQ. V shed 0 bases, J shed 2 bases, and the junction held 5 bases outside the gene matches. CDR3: CASSLGPGQPYEQYF. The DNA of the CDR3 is TGCGCCAGCAGCTTGGGGCCGGGACAGCCCTACGAGCAGTACTTC.

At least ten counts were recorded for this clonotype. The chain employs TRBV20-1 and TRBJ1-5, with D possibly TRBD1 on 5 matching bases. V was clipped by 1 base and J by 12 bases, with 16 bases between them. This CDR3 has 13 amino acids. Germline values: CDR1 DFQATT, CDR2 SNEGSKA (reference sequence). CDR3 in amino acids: CSARAPAGGHQHF. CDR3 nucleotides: TGCAGTGCTAGAGCCCCGGCGGGAGGACACCAGCATTTT.

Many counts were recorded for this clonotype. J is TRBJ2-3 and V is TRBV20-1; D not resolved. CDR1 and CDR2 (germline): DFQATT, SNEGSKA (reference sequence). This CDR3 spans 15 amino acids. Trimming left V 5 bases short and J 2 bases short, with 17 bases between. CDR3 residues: CSARPRRVATDTQYF. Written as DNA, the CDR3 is TGCAGTGCTCGTCCGCGTCGAGTAGCCACAGATACGCAGTATTTT.

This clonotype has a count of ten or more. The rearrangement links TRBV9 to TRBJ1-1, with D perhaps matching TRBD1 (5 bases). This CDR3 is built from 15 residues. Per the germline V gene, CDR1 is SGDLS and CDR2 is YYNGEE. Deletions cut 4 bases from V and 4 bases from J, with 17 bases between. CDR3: CASSPRQSVGTEAFF. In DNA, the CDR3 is TGTGCCAGCAGCCCAAGACAGTCGGTGGGCACTGAAGCTTTCTTT.

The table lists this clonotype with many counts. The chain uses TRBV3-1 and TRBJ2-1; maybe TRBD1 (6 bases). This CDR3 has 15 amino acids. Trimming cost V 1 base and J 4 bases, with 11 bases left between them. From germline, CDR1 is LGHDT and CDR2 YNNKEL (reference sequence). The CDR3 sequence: CASSQGGQSYNEQFF. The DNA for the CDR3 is TGTGCCAGCAGCCAAGGGGGACAAAGTTACAATGAGCAGTTCTTC.

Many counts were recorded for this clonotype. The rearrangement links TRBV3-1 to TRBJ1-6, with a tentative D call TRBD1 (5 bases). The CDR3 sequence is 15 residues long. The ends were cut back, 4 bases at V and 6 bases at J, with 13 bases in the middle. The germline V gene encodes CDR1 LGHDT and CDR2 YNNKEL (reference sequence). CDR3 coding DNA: TGTGCCAGCAGCCGCACGTCGGGGACTAATTCACCCCTCCACTTT. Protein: CASSRTSGTNSPLHF.

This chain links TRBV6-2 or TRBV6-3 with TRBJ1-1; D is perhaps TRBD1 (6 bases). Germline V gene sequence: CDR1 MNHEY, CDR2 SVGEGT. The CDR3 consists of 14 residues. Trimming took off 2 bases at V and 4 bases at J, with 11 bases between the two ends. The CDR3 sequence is CASSYTGMFTEAFF. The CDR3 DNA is TGTGCCAGCAGTTACACAGGGATGTTCACTGAAGCTTTCTTT.

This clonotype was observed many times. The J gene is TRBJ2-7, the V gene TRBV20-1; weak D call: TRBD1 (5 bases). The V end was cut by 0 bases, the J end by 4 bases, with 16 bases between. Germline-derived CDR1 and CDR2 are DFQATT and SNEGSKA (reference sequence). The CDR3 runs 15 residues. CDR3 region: CSARDWQGGSYEQYF. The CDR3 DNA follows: TGCAGTGCTAGAGATTGGCAGGGTGGGTCATACGAGCAGTACTTC.

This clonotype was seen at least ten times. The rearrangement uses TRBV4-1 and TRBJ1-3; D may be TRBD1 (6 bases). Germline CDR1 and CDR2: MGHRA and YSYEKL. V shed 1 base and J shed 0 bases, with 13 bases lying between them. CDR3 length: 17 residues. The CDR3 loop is CASSQVGGLRSGNTIYF. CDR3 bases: TGCGCCAGCAGCCAAGTAGGGGGGTTACGCTCTGGAAACACCATATATTTT.

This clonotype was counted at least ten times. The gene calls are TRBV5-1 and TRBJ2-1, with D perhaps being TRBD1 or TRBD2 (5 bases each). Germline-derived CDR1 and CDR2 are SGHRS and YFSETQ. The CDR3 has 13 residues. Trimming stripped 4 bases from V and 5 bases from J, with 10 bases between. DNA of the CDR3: TGCGCCAGCAGCATGGGACCAAACAATGAGCAGTTCTTC. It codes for CASSMGPNNEQFF.

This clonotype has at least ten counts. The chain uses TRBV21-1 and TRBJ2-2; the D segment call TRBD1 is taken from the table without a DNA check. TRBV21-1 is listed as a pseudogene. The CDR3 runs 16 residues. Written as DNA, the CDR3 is TGTGCCAGCAGAATAGCGGGGGGATACGACACCGGGGAGCTGTTTTTT. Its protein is CASRIAGGYDTGELFF.

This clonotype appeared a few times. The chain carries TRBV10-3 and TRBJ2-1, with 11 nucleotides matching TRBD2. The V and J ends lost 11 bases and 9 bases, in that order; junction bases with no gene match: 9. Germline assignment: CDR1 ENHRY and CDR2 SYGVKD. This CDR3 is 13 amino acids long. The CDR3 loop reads CAGSGGAGGEQFF. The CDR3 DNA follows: TGTGCCGGTAGCGGGGGGGCCGGGGGTGAGCAGTTCTTC.

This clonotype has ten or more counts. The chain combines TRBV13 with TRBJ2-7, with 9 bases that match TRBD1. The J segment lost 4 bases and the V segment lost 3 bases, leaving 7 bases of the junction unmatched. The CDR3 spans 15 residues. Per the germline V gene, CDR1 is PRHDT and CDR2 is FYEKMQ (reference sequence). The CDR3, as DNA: TGTGCCAGCAGCTTGGAAACAGGGGGCAAGTACGAGCAGTACTTC. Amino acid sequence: CASSLETGGKYEQYF.

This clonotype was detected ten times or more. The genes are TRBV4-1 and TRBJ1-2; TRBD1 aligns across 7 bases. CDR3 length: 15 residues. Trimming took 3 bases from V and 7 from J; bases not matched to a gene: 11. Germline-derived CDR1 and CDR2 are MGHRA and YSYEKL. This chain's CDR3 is CASSHTPAGGGGYTF. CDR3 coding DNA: TGCGCCAGCAGCCACACTCCCGCAGGGGGGGGTGGCTACACCTTC.

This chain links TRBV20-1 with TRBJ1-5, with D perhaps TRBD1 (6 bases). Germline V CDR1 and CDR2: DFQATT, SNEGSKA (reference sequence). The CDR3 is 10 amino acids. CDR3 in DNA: TGCAAGGGGGGGGGTCAGCCCCAGCATTTT. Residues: CKGGGQPQHF.

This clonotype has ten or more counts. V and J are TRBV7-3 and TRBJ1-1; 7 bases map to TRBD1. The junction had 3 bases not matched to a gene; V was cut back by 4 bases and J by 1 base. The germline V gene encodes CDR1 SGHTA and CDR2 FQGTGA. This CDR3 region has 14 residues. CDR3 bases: TGTGCCAGCAGCTCAGGGGGAACGAACACTGAAGCTTTCTTT. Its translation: CASSSGGTNTEAFF.

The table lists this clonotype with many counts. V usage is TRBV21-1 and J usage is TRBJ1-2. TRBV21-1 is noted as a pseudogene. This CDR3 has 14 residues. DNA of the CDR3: TGTGCCACCCTCGGAGGGCCAACGCGCTATGGCTACACCTTC. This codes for CATLGGPTRYGYTF.